The 14 T cell receptor beta chains listed next were all sequenced from one sample in a study of blood T cell repertoires in COVID-19. Produced via immunoSEQ multiplex PCR; TCRdb's table is partial and in-frame only. Among fewer than 250,000 clones listed, about 83% were seen once. The specimen sequenced was peripheral blood. These receptor sequences come from a human donor in a cohort sampled during active COVID-19.

V usage is TRBV10-1 and J usage is TRBJ2-5; TRBD2 agrees at 7 bases. CDR1 and CDR2 from the germline V gene are WNHNN and SYGVQD (reference sequence). CDR3 size: 16 residues. With 3 bases clipped from V and 0 bases from J, the junction kept 7 bases outside the gene matches. In DNA, the CDR3 is TGCGCCAGCAGTGAAGAGTGGCTAGCGGACCAAGAGACCCAGTACTTC. Translation gives CASSEEWLADQETQYF.

The chain joins TRBV27 to TRBJ2-5, with 7 bases fitting TRBD1. The germline V gene encodes CDR1 MNHEY and CDR2 SMNVEV (reference sequence). This CDR3 comprises 14 residues. Germline trimming cut 5 bases from V and 2 bases from J; bases unmatched to any gene: 5. This CDR3 reads CASSPGTVQETQYF. The CDR3 DNA reads TGTGCCAGCAGTCCAGGGACAGTACAAGAGACCCAGTACTTC.

V and J are TRBV29-1 and TRBJ2-7; 8 bases agree with TRBD1. From germline, CDR1 is SQVTM and CDR2 ANQGSEA. The CDR3 consists of 12 residues. V was clipped by 6 bases and J by 2 bases; unmatched bases: 3. CDR3 coding DNA: TGCAGCGTGGGACAGGAAACCTACGAGCAGTACTTC. It specifies CSVGQETYEQYF.

This clone has just a few counts. The CDR3 sequence: CASSYGHSSSGNTIYF. The CDR3 DNA is TGTGCCAGCAGTTACGGCCATTCAAGCTCTGGAAACACCATATATTTT. V and J are TRBV6-5 and TRBJ1-3; D gene unclear. CDR1 is MNHEY and CDR2 is SVGAGI in the germline V gene. The CDR3 sequence is 16 residues long. Trimming left V 2 bases short and J 0 bases short, with 11 bases between.

The chain employs TRBV27 and TRBJ2-7, with D maybe TRBD2 (5 bases). This CDR3 has 15 residues. Trimming shortened V by 5 bases and J by 4 bases, and 18 bases separated the two germline ends. Germline V gene lookup returns CDR1 MNHEY and CDR2 SMNVEV (reference sequence). The CDR3 DNA is TGTGCCAGCAGTCATCCAAGGAACAGCGGATACGAGCAGTACTTC. Protein: CASSHPRNSGYEQYF.

V gene TRBV6-6 combines with J gene TRBJ2-7; possible D gene TRBD1, 5 bases. This CDR3 comprises 12 residues. Trimming pared 6 bases from V and 7 bases from J, leaving 13 bases between. Germline V gene lookup returns CDR1 MNHNY and CDR2 SVGAGI (reference sequence). CDR3 in DNA: TGTGCCAGCAGCTCCTTCCAGGGTGAGCAGTACTTC. Its translation is CASSSFQGEQYF.

This clone occurred once. The chain combines TRBV4-1 with TRBJ1-5; the D is unclear. The germline V and J ends were trimmed by 1 base and 2 bases, with 12 bases remaining between them. The CDR3 totals 16 residues. Germline lookup yields CDR1 MGHRA and CDR2 YSYEKL. The CDR3 loop reads CASSQVLLEGNQPQHF. The CDR3 nucleotides read TGCGCCAGCAGCCAAGTCCTATTAGAGGGCAATCAGCCCCAGCATTTT.

The chain couples TRBV6-5 to TRBJ2-7; TRBD2 matches at 8 bases. Per the germline V gene, CDR1 is MNHEY and CDR2 is SVGAGI. V lost 4 bases and J lost 6; bases outside the gene matches: 11. This CDR3 comprises 15 residues. DNA for the CDR3: TGTGCCAGCAGTTCGACCGGGACTAGAAGTGGCGAGCAGTACTTC. This encodes CASSSTGTRSGEQYF.

This sequence joins TRBV6-4 and TRBJ1-2, with 12 bases identical to TRBD1. This CDR3 contains 14 residues. Germline V gene data show CDR1 as MRHNA and CDR2 as SNTAGT. Unmatched junction bases numbered 5, after V lost 4 bases and J lost 8 bases. CDR3 residues: CASSAGQGAGGYTF. Written as DNA, the CDR3 is TGTGCCAGCAGTGCGGGACAGGGGGCAGGAGGCTACACCTTC.

CDR3 sequence (DNA): TGTGCCAGCAGCTTTGGATCGCACAGGGATGAGCAGTTCTTC. Protein product: CASSFGSHRDEQFF. V and J are TRBV7-9 and TRBJ2-1; D might be TRBD1 (6 bases). Germline V CDR1 and CDR2: SEHNR, FQNEAQ (reference sequence). CDR3 length: 14 amino acids. The V gene lost 3 bases and the J gene lost 8 bases, with 14 bases spanning the gap.

The chain uses TRBV19 and TRBJ2-7; TRBD1 is a possible D gene (6 bases). V shed 4 bases and J shed 2 bases, with 12 bases lying between them. The CDR3 is made up of 14 amino acids. Germline CDR1 is LNHDA and CDR2 is SQIVND (reference sequence). The CDR3 sequence: CASSKGDGTYEQYF. CDR3 coding DNA: TGTGCCAGTAGTAAGGGGGACGGGACCTACGAGCAGTACTTC.

Comment on this clone: This sample includes further DNA sequences coding for the same CDR3. The CDR3 coding sequence is TGTGCCAGTAGTATAACAGGGGAGTATGGCTACACCTTC. This gives the protein CASSITGEYGYTF. The V gene is TRBV19, the J gene TRBJ1-2; 7 bases align to TRBD1. The CDR3 totals 13 residues. Germline V gives CDR1 LNHDA, CDR2 SQIVND (reference sequence). The V and J ends lost 2 bases and 5 bases, in that order; junction bases with no gene match: 2.

The count of this clone is one. The gene calls are TRBV10-3 and TRBJ1-2, with 7 bases fitting TRBD1. The CDR3 is 13 amino acids. J lost 4 bases, V lost 6 bases, and 5 bases had no gene match. CDR1 is ENHRY, CDR2 SYGVKD, per germline. Here the CDR3 DNA reads TGTGCCATCAGCGGGGACAGCGGCTATGGCTACACCTTC. It codes for CAISGDSGYGYTF.

The rearrangement joins TRBV29-1 to TRBJ2-1; D might be TRBD2 (6 bases). This CDR3 is built from 15 residues. The germline V and J ends were trimmed by 4 bases and 2 bases, with 15 bases remaining between them. Germline CDR1 SQVTM, CDR2 ANQGSEA. The CDR3 here is CSVAGAGNAYNEQFF. DNA of the CDR3: TGCAGCGTTGCTGGGGCGGGGAATGCCTACAATGAGCAGTTCTTC.